This TCR beta chain originates from a study of Ad26.COV2.S vaccination and SARS-CoV-2 variants. The CDR3 covers 15 residues. Germline loops: CDR1 MNHNY, CDR2 SVGAGI (reference sequence). Deletions cut 7 bases from V and 1 base from J, with 14 bases between. Treatment given: around 19 received Ad26.COV2.S at low or high dose, single or two shots; about 5 received placebo; per-sample allocation not given. Day 63 after the first vaccine or placebo injection was the time point for sampling. Profiled with immunoSEQ multiplex PCR; TCRdb holds only in-frame clones, not every one. The sample includes fewer than 400,000 clones, 86% of them seen just once.

The specimen was peripheral blood, collected in a trial of Ad26.COV2.S vaccine versus placebo. V usage is TRBV6-6 and J usage is TRBJ1-5; D is perhaps TRBD1 (6 bases). The receptor was derived from a person aged 18 to 59 who received the Ad26.COV2.S COVID-19 vaccine or a placebo. The CDR3 sequence is CASTGEGGSNQPQHF. DNA for the CDR3: TGTGCCAGCACCGGAGAGGGGGGAAGCAATCAGCCCCAGCATTTT.